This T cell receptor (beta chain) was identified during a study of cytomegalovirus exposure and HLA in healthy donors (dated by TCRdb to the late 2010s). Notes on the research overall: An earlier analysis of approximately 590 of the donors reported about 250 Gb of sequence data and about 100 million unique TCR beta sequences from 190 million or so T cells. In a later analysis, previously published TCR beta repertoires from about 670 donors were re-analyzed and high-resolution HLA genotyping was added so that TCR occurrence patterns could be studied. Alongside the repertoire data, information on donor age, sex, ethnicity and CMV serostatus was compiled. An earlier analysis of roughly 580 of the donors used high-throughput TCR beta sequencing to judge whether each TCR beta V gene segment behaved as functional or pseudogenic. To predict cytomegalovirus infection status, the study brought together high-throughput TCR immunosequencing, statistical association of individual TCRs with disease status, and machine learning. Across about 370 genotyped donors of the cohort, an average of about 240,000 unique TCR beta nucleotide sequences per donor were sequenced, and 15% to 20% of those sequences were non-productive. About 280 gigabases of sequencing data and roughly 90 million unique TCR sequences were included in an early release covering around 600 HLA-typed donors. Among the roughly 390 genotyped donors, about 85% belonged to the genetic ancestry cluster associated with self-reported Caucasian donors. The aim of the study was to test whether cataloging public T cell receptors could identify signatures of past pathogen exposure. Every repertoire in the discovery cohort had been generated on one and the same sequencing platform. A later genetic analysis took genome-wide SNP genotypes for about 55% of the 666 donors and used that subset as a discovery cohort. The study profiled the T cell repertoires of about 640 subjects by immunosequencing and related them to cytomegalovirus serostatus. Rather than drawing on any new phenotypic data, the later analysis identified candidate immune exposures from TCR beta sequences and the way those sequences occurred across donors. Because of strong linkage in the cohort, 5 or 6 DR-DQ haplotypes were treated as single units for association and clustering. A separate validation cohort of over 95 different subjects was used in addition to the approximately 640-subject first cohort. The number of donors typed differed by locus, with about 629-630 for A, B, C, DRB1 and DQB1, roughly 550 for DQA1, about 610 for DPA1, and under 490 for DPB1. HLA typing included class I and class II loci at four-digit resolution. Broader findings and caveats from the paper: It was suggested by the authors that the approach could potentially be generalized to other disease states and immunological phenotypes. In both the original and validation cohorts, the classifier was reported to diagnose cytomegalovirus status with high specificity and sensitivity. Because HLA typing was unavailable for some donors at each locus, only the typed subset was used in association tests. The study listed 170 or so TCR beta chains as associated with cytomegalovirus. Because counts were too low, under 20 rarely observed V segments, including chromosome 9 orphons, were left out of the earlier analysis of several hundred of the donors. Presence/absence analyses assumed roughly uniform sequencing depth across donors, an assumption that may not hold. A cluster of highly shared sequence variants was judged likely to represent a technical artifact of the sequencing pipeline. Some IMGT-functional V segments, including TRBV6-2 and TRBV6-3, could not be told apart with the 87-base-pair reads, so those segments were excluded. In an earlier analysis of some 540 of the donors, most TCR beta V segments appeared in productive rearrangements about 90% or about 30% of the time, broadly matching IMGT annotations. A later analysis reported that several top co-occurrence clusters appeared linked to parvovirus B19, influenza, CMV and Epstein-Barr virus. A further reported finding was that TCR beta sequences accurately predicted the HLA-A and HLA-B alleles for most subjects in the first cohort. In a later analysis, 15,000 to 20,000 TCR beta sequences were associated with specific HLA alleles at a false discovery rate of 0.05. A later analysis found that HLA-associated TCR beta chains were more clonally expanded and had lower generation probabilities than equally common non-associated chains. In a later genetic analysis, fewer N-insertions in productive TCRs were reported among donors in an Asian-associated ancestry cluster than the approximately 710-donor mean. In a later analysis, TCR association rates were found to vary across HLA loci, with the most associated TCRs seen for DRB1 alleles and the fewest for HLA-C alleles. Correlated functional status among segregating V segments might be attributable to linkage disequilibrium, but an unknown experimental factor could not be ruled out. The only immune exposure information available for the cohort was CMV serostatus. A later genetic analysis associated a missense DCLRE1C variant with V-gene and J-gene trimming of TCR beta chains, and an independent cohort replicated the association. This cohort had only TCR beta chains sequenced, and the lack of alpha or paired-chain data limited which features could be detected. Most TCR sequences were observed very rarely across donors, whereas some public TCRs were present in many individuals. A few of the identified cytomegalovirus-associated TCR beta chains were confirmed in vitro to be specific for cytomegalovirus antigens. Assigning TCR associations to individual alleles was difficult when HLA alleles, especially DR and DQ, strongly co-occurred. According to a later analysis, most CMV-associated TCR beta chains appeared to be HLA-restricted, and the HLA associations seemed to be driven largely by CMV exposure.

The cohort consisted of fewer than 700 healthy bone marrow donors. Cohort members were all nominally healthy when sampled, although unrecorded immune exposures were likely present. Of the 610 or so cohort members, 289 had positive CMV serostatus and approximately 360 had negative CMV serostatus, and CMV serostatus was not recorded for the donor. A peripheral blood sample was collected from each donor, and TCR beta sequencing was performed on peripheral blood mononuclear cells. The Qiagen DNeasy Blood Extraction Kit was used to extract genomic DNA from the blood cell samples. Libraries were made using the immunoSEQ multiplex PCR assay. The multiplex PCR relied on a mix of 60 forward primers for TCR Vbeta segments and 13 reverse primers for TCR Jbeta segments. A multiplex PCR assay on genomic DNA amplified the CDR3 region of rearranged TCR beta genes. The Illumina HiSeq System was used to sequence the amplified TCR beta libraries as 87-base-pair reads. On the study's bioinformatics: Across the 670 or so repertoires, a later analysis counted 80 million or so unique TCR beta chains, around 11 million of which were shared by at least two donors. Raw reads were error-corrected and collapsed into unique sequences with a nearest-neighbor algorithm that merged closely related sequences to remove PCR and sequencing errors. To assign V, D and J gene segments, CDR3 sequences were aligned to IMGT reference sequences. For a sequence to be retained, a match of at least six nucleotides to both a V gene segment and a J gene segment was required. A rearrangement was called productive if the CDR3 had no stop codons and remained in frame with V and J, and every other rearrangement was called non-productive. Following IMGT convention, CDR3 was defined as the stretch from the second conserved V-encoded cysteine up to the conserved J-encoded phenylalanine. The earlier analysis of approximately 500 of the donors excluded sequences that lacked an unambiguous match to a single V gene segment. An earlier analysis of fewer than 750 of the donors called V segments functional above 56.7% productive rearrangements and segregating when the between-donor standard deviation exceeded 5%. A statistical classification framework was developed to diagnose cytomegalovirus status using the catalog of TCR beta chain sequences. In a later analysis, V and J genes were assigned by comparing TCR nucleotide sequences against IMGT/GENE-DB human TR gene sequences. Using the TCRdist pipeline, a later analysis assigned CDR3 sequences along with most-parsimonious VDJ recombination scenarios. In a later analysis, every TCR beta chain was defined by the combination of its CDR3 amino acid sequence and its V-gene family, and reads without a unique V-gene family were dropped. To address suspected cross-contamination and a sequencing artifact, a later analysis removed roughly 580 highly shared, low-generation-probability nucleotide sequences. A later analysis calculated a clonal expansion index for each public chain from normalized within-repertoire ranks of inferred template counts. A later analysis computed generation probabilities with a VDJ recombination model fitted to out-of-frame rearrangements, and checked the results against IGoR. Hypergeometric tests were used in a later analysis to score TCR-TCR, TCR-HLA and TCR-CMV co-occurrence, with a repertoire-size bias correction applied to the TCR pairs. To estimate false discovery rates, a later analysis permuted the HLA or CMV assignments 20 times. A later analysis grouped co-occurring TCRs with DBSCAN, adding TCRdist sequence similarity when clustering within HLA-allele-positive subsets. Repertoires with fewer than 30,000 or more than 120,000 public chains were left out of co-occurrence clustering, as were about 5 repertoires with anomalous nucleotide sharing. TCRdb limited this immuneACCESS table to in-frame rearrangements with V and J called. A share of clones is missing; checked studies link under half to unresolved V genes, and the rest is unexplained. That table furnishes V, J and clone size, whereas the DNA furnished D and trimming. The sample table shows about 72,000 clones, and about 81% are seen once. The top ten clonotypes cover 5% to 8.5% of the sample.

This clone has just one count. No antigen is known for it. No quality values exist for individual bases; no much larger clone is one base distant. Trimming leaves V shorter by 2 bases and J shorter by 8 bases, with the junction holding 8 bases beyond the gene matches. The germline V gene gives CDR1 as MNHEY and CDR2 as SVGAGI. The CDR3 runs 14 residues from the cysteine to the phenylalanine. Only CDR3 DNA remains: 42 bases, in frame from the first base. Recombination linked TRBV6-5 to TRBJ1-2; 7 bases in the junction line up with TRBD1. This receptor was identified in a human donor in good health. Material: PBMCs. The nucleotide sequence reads TGTGCCAGCAGTTACGACAGGGTCGGCGGGGGCTACACCTTC. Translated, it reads CASSYDRVGGGYTF.